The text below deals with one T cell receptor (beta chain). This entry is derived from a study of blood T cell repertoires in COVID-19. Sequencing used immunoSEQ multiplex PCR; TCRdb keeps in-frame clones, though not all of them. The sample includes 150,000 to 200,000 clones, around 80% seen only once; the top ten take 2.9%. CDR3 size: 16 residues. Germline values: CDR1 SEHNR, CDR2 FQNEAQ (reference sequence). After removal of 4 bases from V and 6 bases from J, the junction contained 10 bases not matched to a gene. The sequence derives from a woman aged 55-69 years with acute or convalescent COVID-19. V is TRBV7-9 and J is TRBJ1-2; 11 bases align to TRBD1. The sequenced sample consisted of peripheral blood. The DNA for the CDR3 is TGTGCCAGCAGCTCCTCCGGGACAGGGGGTTCGGATGGCTACACCTTC. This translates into CASSSSGTGGSDGYTF.